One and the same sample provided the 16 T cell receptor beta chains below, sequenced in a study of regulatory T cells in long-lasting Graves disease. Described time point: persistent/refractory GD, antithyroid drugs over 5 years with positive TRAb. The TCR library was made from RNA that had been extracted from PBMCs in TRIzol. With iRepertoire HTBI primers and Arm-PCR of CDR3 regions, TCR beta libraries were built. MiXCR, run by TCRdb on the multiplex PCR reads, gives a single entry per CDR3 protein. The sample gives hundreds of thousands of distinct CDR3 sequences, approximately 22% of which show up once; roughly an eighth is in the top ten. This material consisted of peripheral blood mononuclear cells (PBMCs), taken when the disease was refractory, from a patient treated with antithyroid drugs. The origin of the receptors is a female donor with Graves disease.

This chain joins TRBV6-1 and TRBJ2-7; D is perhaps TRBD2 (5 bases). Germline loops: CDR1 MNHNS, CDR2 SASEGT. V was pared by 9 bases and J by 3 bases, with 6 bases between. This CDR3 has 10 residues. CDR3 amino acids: CARRDYEQYF. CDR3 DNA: TGTGCCAGGAGGGACTACGAGCAGTACTTC.

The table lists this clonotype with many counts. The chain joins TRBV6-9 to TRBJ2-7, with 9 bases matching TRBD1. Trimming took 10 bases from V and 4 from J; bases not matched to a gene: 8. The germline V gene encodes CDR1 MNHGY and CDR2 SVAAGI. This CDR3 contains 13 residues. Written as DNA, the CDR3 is TGTGCCAACCCGACAGGGGGTGGGTACGAGCAGTACTTC. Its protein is CANPTGGGYEQYF.

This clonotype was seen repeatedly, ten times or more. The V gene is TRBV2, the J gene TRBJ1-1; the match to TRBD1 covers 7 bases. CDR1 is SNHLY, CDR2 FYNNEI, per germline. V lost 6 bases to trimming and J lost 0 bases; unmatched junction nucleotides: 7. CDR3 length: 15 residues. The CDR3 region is CASSPNRGLNTEAFF. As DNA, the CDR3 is TGTGCCAGCAGCCCGAACAGGGGATTGAACACTGAAGCTTTCTTT.

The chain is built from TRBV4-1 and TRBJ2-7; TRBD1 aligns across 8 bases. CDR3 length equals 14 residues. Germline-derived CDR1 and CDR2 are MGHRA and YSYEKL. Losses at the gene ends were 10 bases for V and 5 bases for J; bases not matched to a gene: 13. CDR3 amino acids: CATQLNRQGNEQYF. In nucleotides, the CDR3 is TGCGCCACCCAACTTAATAGACAGGGGAACGAGCAGTACTTC.

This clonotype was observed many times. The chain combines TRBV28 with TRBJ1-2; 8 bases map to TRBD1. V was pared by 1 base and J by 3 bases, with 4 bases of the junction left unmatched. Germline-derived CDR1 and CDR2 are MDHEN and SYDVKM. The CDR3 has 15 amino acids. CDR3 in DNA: TGTGCCAGCAGTTTATTCAAACAGGGGGACTATGGCTACACCTTC. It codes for CASSLFKQGDYGYTF.

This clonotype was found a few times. The CDR3 sequence is CATSRAGKVTKLIGEQYF. The CDR3, as DNA: TGTGCCACCAGCAGAGCAGGGAAGGTAACAAAATTAATAGGGGAGCAGTACTTC. The chain couples TRBV15 to TRBJ2-7; D is possibly TRBD1 (5 bases). This CDR3 contains 18 residues. V lost 1 base to trimming and J lost 7 bases, with 26 bases between them. In germline, CDR1 is LNHNV, CDR2 YYDKDF (reference sequence).

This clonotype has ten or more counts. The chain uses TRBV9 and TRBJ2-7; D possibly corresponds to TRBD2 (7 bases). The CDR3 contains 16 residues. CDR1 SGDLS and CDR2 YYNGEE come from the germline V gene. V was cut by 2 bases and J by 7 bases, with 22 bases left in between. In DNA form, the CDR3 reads TGTGCCAGCAGCGTTTTCTCCGCTCGGGGGCGGGAGGAGCAGTACTTC. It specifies CASSVFSARGREEQYF.

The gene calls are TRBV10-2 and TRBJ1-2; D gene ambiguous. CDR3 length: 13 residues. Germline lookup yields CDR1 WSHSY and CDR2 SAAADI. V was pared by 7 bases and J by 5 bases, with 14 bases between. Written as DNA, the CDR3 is TGCGCCAGCAAGGAGATACAGAATTATGGCTACACCTTC. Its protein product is CASKEIQNYGYTF.

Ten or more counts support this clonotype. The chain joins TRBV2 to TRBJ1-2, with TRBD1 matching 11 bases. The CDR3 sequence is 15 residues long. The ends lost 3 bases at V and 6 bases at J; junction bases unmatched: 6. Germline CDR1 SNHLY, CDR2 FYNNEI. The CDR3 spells CASSDVGQGAHGYTF. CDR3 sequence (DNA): TGTGCCAGCAGTGACGTCGGACAGGGGGCCCATGGCTACACCTTC. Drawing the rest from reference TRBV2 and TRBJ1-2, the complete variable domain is EPEVTQTPSHQVTQMGQEVILRCVPISNHLYFYWYRQILGQKVEFLVSFYNNEISEKSEIFDDQFSVERPDGSNFTLKIRSTKLEDSAMYFCASSDVGQGAHGYTFGSGTRLTVV.

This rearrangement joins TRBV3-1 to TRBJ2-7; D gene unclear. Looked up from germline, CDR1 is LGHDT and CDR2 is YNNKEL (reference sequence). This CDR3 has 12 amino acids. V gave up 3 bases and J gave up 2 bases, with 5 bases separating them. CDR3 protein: CASSHSTYEQYF. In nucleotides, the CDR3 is TGTGCCAGCAGCCATTCTACCTACGAGCAGTACTTC.

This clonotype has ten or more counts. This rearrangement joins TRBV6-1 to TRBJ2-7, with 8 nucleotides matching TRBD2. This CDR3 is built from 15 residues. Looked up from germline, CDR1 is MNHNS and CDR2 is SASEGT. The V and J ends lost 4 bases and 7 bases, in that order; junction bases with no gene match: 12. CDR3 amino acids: CASSASAGGPWEQYF. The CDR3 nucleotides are TGTGCCAGCAGTGCCTCCGCGGGAGGTCCCTGGGAGCAGTACTTC.

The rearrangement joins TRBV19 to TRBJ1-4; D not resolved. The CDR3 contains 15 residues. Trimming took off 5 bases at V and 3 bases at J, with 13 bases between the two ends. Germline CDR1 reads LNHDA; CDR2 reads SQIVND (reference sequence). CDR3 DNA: TGTGCCAGTAGTCCCGGTCTAGGATCTAATGAAAAACTGTTTTTT. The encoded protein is CASSPGLGSNEKLFF. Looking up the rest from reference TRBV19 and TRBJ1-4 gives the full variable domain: DGGITQSPKYLFRKEGQNVTLSCEQNLNHDAMYWYRQDPGQGLRLIYYSQIVNDFQKGDIAEGYSVSREKKESFPLTVTSAQKNPTAFYLCASSPGLGSNEKLFFGSGTQLSVL.

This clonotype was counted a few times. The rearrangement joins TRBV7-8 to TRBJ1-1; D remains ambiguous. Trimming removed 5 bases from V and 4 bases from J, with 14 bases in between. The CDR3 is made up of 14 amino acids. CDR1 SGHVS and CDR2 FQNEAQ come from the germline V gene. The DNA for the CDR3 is TGTGCCAGCAGCCCGAGGGTTGCGGGCACTGAAGCTTTCTTT. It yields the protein CASSPRVAGTEAFF.

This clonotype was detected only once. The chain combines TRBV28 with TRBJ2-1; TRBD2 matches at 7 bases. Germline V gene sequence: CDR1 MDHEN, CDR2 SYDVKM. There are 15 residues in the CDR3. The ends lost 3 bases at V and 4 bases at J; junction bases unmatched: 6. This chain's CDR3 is CASSFGSGHYNEQFF. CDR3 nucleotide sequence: TGTGCCAGCAGTTTCGGTAGCGGGCATTACAATGAGCAGTTCTTC.

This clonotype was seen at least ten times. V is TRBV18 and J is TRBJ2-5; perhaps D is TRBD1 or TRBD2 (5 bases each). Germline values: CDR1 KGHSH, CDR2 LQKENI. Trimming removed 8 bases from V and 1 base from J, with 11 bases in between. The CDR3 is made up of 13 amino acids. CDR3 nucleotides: TGTGCCAGCCTTGGGACCATCCAAGAGACCCAGTACTTC. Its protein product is CASLGTIQETQYF.

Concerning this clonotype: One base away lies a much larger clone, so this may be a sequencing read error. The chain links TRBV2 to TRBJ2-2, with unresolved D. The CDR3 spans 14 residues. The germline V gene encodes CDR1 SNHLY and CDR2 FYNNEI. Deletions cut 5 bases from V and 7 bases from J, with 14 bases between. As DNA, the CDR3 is TGTGCCAGCAGTTTGATAGGGCCGGGCGGGGAGCTGTTTTTT. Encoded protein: CASSLIGPGGELFF.